The 10 T cell receptor beta chains listed next were all sequenced from one sample in a study of T cells in Graves' hyperthyroidism and ophthalmopathy. TCR beta CDR3 sequences were amplified from RNA transcripts. The HTBI primer set served for first-round RT-PCR of the TCR CDR3. TCRdb reanalysed the multiplex PCR reads using MiXCR and keeps one entry per CDR3 protein. The sample records about 580,000 distinct CDR3 sequences, about 43% being singletons. The sample taken for sequencing was peripheral blood or thyroid tissue (not recorded which). The source is a young woman with Graves' hyperthyroidism.

The J gene is TRBJ1-5, the V gene TRBV6-6, with D tentatively TRBD1 (5 bases). The CDR3 runs to 14 residues. V was trimmed by 6 bases and J by 7 bases, leaving 16 bases between them. Germline V gives CDR1 MNHNY, CDR2 SVGAGI (reference sequence). The CDR3 nucleotides read TGTGCCAGCAGGCCCGGGGCAGGGAACCAGCCCCAGCATTTT. It yields the protein CASRPGAGNQPQHF.

This clonotype occurred many times. CDR3 protein: CSATGDRSYEQYF. DNA for the CDR3: TGCAGTGCTACTGGGGACAGATCCTACGAGCAGTACTTC. V usage is TRBV20-1 and J usage is TRBJ2-7; 7 nucleotides match TRBD1. J was trimmed by 1 base and V by 4 bases; bases with no gene match: 4. The germline gives CDR1 DFQATT, CDR2 SNEGSKA (reference sequence). This CDR3 region has 13 residues.

This rearrangement joins TRBV3-1 to TRBJ2-6; D unresolved. The CDR3 length is 18 residues. Per germline, CDR1 LGHDT and CDR2 YNNKEL (reference sequence). Trimming cost V 0 bases and J 0 bases, with 12 bases left between them. The CDR3: CASSQEPVLNSGANVLTF. The CDR3 nucleotides read TGTGCCAGCAGCCAAGAACCGGTTTTAAACTCTGGGGCCAACGTCCTGACTTTC.

The CDR3 protein is CASSLSSGRTDTQYF. The CDR3 DNA sequence: TGTGCCAGCAGCTTATCTAGCGGGAGAACAGATACGCAGTATTTT. The rearrangement uses TRBV7-2 and TRBJ2-3, with 10 bases that match TRBD2. The germline gives CDR1 SGHTA, CDR2 FQGNSA. The CDR3 sequence is 15 residues long. Trimming cost V 2 bases and J 3 bases; bases outside gene matches: 2. Combining the CDR3 with reference TRBV7-2 and TRBJ2-3 gives the whole variable domain GAGVSQSPSNKVTEKGKDVELRCDPISGHTALYWYRQSLGQGLEFLIYFQGNSAPDKSGLPSDRFSAERTGGSVSTLTIQRTQQEDSAVYLCASSLSSGRTDTQYFGPGTRLTVL.

The gene calls are TRBV29-1 and TRBJ2-5, with D perhaps given as TRBD1 or TRBD2 (6 bases each). Germline CDR1 SQVTM, CDR2 ANQGSEA. This CDR3 region has 13 residues. V was trimmed by 7 bases and J by 3 bases, leaving 15 bases between them. The DNA for the CDR3 is TGCAGCGCCCGAGGCGGGACAAAAGAGACCCAGTACTTC. Residues: CSARGGTKETQYF. The variable domain in full, with the rest retrieved from reference TRBV29-1 and TRBJ2-5, is SAVISQKPSRDICQRGTSLTIQCQVDSQVTMMFWYRQQPGQSLTLIATANQGSEATYESGFVIDKFPISRPNLTFSTLTVSNMSPEDSSIYLCSARGGTKETQYFGPGTRLLVL.

This clonotype was seen ten or more times. The chain's CDR3 is CATSDPTGTQYF. In nucleotides, the CDR3 is TGTGCCACCAGTGATCCGACGGGGACCCAGTACTTC. J is TRBJ2-5 and V is TRBV24-1; D is unresolved. The CDR3 consists of 12 residues. Trimming removed 3 bases from V and 7 bases from J, with 8 bases in between. Looked up from germline, CDR1 is KGHDR and CDR2 is SFDVKD.

The chain carries TRBV29-1 and TRBJ1-1; 10 bases map to TRBD1. Germline-derived CDR1 and CDR2 are SQVTM and ANQGSEA. CDR3 size: 12 residues. Losses at the gene ends were 6 bases for V and 11 bases for J; bases not matched to a gene: 9. The CDR3: CSVGDRGLGAFF. CDR3 nucleotides: TGCAGCGTCGGTGACAGGGGGCTTGGGGCTTTCTTT. Supplemented by reference TRBV29-1 and TRBJ1-1, the full variable domain reads SAVISQKPSRDICQRGTSLTIQCQVDSQVTMMFWYRQQPGQSLTLIATANQGSEATYESGFVIDKFPISRPNLTFSTLTVSNMSPEDSSIYLCSVGDRGLGAFFGQGTRLTVV.

V and J are TRBV2 and TRBJ1-4, with D perhaps matching TRBD1 (5 bases). The V gene's germline CDR1 is SNHLY and CDR2 FYNNEI. There are 18 residues in the CDR3. Trimming removed 5 bases at V and 10 bases at J, with 29 bases between. The CDR3 DNA reads TGTGCCAGCAGTAGCGGGGTAGATACGCAGGGCGTTTCGGGAAAACTGTTTTTT. This gives the protein CASSSGVDTQGVSGKLFF.

In its sample, this clonotype was seen a few times. The rearrangement uses TRBV13 and TRBJ2-2; 9 bases fit TRBD1. This CDR3 region has 16 residues. The ends lost 5 bases at V and 3 bases at J; junction bases unmatched: 7. Germline values: CDR1 PRHDT, CDR2 FYEKMQ (reference sequence). The CDR3 here is CASSGDRGEDTGELFF. The CDR3 nucleotides read TGTGCCAGCAGCGGCGACAGGGGGGAGGACACCGGGGAGCTGTTTTTT.

The rearrangement joins TRBV7-2 to TRBJ1-1; D is unresolved. CDR3 length equals 10 residues. The ends were cut back, 1 base at V and 13 bases at J, with 7 bases in the middle. The germline CDR1 and CDR2 sequences are SGHTA and FQGNSA. CDR3: CASSLGGSFF. The CDR3 region has the DNA TGTGCCAGCAGCTTAGGCGGGAGTTTCTTT.